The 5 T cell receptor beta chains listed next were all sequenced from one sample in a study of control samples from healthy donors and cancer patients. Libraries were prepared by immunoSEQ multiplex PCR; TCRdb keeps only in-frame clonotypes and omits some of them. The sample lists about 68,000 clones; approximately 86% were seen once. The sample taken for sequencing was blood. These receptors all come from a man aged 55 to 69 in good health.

Here the CDR3 reads CSVERRGGGYEQYF. In DNA form, the CDR3 reads TGCAGCGTTGAAAGACGAGGGGGCGGCTACGAGCAGTACTTC. The V call is TRBV29-1, the J call TRBJ2-7, with 7 nucleotides matching TRBD1. The CDR3 is made up of 14 amino acids. In germline, CDR1 is SQVTM, CDR2 ANQGSEA. V shed 2 bases, J shed 3 bases, and the junction held 7 bases outside the gene matches.

The CDR3 DNA follows: TGTGCCAGCAGGCGAAGTGGGGCGGCCGGGGAGCTGTTTTTT. Amino acid sequence: CASRRSGAAGELFF. The V call is TRBV27, the J call TRBJ2-2, with D perhaps TRBD1 (5 bases). Germline V gene sequence: CDR1 MNHEY, CDR2 SMNVEV (reference sequence). This CDR3 is 14 amino acids long. V dropped 6 bases and J dropped 6 bases, with 14 bases sitting between them.

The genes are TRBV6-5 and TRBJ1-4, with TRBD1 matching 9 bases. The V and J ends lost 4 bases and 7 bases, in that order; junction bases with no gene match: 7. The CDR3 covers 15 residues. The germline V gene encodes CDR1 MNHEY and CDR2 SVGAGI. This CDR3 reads CASSLTGGRGEKLFF. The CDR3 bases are TGTGCCAGCAGTTTAACAGGGGGCAGGGGTGAAAAACTGTTTTTT.

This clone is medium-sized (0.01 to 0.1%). The CDR3 here is CASSQDGGSSYNEQFF. The CDR3 DNA sequence: TGCGCCAGCAGCCAAGATGGCGGGAGCTCCTACAATGAGCAGTTCTTC. J is TRBJ2-1 and V is TRBV4-3; TRBD2 aligns across 7 bases. Germline V gives CDR1 LGHNA, CDR2 YSLEER. This CDR3 spans 16 amino acids. Trimming cost V 0 bases and J 0 bases; bases outside gene matches: 2.

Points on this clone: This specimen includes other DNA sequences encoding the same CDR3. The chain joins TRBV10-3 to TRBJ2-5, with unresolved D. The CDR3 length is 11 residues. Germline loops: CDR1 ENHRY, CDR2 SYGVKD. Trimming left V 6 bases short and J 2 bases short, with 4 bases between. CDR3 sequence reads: CAISEQETQYF. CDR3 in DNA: TGTGCCATCAGCGAGCAAGAGACCCAGTACTTC.